The clone carrying this T cell receptor (beta chain) was seen many times. The antigen is not known. TCR beta VDJ and CDR3 profiling used genomic DNA as template. From the reads, TCRdb called clonotypes with MiXCR, one entry per CDR3 protein. The table has about 190,000 distinct CDR3 sequences, over 60% seen once. The data were obtained in a study of CD8+CD57+ T cells in acquired aplastic anemia. Whole-study context: Yields of DNA that came from sorted CD4+ and CD8+ cells averaged roughly 3.2 ug. Findings and limits, study-wide: Sharing between patients and controls was observed for twenty-nine CD8+ CDR3 sequences.

Germline V gene data show CDR1 as LNHDA and CDR2 as SQIVND (reference sequence). The ends were cut back, 8 bases at V and 4 bases at J, with 8 bases in the middle. This CDR3 has 12 amino acids. Sequencing was done on a sample of sorted CD4+, CD8+, or CD8+CD57+ T cells (not recorded which) from PBMCs. The chain joins TRBV19 to TRBJ2-2; perhaps TRBD2 as D (6 bases). This TCR derives from a human donor with severe aplastic anemia or a healthy control (not recorded which). This CDR3 reads CASLGLTGELFF. The CDR3 nucleotides are TGTGCCAGTCTGGGACTCACCGGGGAGCTGTTTTTT.